This TCR beta chain was identified in a study of T cell repertoires in cytomegalovirus infection. V gave up 5 bases and J gave up 3 bases, with 10 bases separating them. Germline-derived CDR1 and CDR2 are SGHVS and FNYEAQ. The CDR3 sequence is 13 residues long. TCRdb called the reads again in MiXCR, with one record for every CDR3 protein. The data hold roughly 77,000 distinct CDR3 sequences, with under 5% observed a single time. This clonotype was counted at least ten times. The clonotype comes from a human donor in good health (CMV status not recorded). Some clones in this sample may be carry-over from other donors' samples. The sequenced sample consisted of PBMCs. The V and J genes are TRBV7-6 and TRBJ1-1, with D perhaps matching TRBD1 (5 bases). The CDR3 protein is CASSRGRDTEAFF. The CDR3 DNA follows: TGTGCCAGCAGCCGAGGCAGGGACACTGAAGCTTTCTTT. Based on the CDR3 plus reference TRBV7-6 and TRBJ1-1, the full variable domain is GAGVSQSPRYKVTKRGQDVALRCDPISGHVSLYWYRQALGQGPEFLTYFNYEAQQDKSGLPNDRFSAERPEGSISTLTIQRTEQRDSAMYRCASSRGRDTEAFFGQGTRLTVV.